Listed below are T cell receptor beta chains from one sample, sequenced in a study of cytomegalovirus exposure and HLA in healthy donors. Clones were read by immunoSEQ multiplex PCR, and TCRdb kept only the in-frame ones, dropping some. Here the sample spans under 250,000 clones, roughly 73% being singletons. What was sequenced was PBMCs. These receptors originate from a boy aged 5-17 years in good health and CMV-seronegative. Both conserved end residues are part of each CDR3. Each record gives: clone size, V gene, D gene, J gene, CDR3 protein, CDR3 DNA. D genes are given only for firm matches. Rows give clone size only sometimes, using once, few, many, or a class for an expanded clone.

few	TRBV30	NA	TRBJ2-7	CAWSRSDEQYF	TGTGCCTGGAGTCGGAGCGACGAGCAGTACTTC
NA	TRBV5-6	NA	TRBJ2-5	CASSLAPTVYQETQYF	TGTGCCAGCAGCTTGGCTCCGACAGTGTACCAAGAGACCCAGTACTTC
once	TRBV21-1	NA	TRBJ1-3	CASSKKYRDRSFSGNTIYF	TGTGCCAGCAGCAAAAAGTACAGGGACAGGAGCTTCTCTGGAAACACCATATATTTT
NA	TRBV6-1	NA	TRBJ1-5	CASSASTVSNQPQHF	TGTGCCAGCAGTGCAAGTACGGTTAGCAATCAGCCCCAGCATTTT
NA	TRBV19	TRBD1	TRBJ1-2	CASSEPGGGYTF	TGTGCCAGTAGTGAGCCAGGGGGCGGCTACACCTTC
NA	TRBV5-4	NA	TRBJ2-2	CASSLQGTTGELFF	TGTGCCAGCAGCTTGCAGGGCACAACCGGGGAGCTGTTTTTT
NA	TRBV4-1	NA	TRBJ1-4	CASSQDERPANEKLFF	TGCGCCAGCAGCCAAGATGAGCGACCGGCTAATGAAAAACTGTTTTTT
NA	TRBV2	NA	TRBJ1-5	CATSGMVSDQPQHF	TGTGCCACCTCAGGTATGGTTAGCGATCAGCCCCAGCATTTT
NA	TRBV5-4	TRBD1	TRBJ2-7	CASKDRPSVKQYF	TGTGCCAGCAAGGACAGGCCTTCCGTGAAGCAGTACTTC
NA	TRBV15	TRBD2	TRBJ2-3	CATSRGLATDTQYF	TGTGCCACCAGCCGAGGACTAGCGACAGATACGCAGTATTTT
once	TRBV6-4	NA	TRBJ2-1	CASSDSIVLVNEQFF	TGTGCCAGCAGTGACTCGATAGTTTTAGTGAATGAGCAGTTCTTC
few	TRBV6-5	NA	TRBJ2-7	CASSQGGEQYF	TGTGCCAGCAGCCAAGGGGGCGAGCAGTACTTC
NA	TRBV5-1	NA	TRBJ2-5	CASKVSQGGGETQYF	TGCGCCAGCAAAGTCTCCCAGGGCGGCGGAGAGACCCAGTACTTC
NA	TRBV7-2	TRBD1	TRBJ1-5	CASSLTGGQPQHF	TGTGCCAGCAGCTTGACAGGGGGCCAGCCCCAGCATTTT
NA	TRBV7-9	NA	TRBJ2-7	CASSSPRDTYSYEQYF	TGTGCCAGCAGCTCCCCCCGGGACACCTACTCCTACGAGCAGTACTTC
NA	TRBV15	NA	TRBJ2-5	CATSRGAETQYF	TGTGCCACCAGCAGAGGGGCGGAGACCCAGTACTTC
few	TRBV9	NA	TRBJ2-7	CASSPRGISYEQYF	TGTGCCAGCAGCCCCCGAGGGATTTCCTACGAGCAGTACTTC
NA	TRBV6-1	NA	TRBJ1-1	CASRGQGGANTEAFF	TGTGCCAGCAGAGGACAAGGTGGGGCGAACACTGAAGCTTTCTTT
NA	TRBV6-4	NA	TRBJ2-3	CASSVSFRTDTQYF	TGTGCCAGCAGTGTAAGCTTTCGGACAGATACGCAGTATTTT
NA	TRBV25-1	NA	TRBJ1-2	CASSEIYRGNGDGYTF	TGTGCCAGCAGTGAAATTTATCGGGGGAATGGGGATGGCTACACCTTC
NA	TRBV30	NA	TRBJ1-2	CAWSGGGIYGYTF	TGTGCCTGGAGTGGAGGCGGAATTTATGGCTACACCTTC
NA	TRBV5-1	NA	TRBJ1-5	CASSLAGGRPQHF	TGCGCCAGCAGCTTGGCGGGGGGGCGGCCCCAGCATTTT
NA	TRBV6-5	NA	TRBJ2-7	CASSYSTGVVAYEQYF	TGTGCCAGCAGTTATTCGACGGGAGTGGTGGCCTACGAGCAGTACTTC
NA	TRBV21-1	NA	TRBJ1-6	CASSKRGTGESPLHF	TGTGCCAGCAGCAAAAGGGGGACAGGGGAATCACCCCTCCACTTT
NA	TRBV4-2	TRBD1	TRBJ1-2	CASSQSRDRGNGYTF	TGTGCCAGCAGCCAAAGCCGGGACAGGGGAAACGGCTACACCTTC
once	TRBV18	TRBD1	TRBJ2-1	CASSSTGVLLSYNEQFF	TGTGCCAGCTCATCAACAGGGGTCCTGCTCTCCTACAATGAGCAGTTCTTC
NA	TRBV11-3	TRBD1	TRBJ1-2	CASSSQPQGDRRGYTF	TGTGCCAGCAGCTCCCAGCCGCAGGGGGACCGACGTGGCTACACCTTC
NA	TRBV7-9	TRBD2	TRBJ2-5	CASSLERGGRGETQYF	TGTGCCAGCAGCCTCGAGCGGGGGGGCCGGGGAGAGACCCAGTACTTC
NA	TRBV5-4	NA	TRBJ2-1	CASGTSVDNEQFF	TGTGCCAGTGGTACTTCGGTGGACAATGAGCAGTTCTTC
NA	TRBV7-8	NA	TRBJ1-6	CASSLATRSPLHF	TGTGCCAGCAGCTTAGCTACGCGCTCACCCCTCCACTTT
NA	TRBV5-4	TRBD1	TRBJ2-7	CASSLGDSNEQYF	TGTGCCAGCAGCTTGGGGGACAGCAACGAGCAGTACTTC
NA	TRBV6-1	NA	TRBJ2-3	CASSEVGGTTDTQYF	TGTGCCAGCAGTGAAGTTGGCGGAACAACAGATACGCAGTATTTT
NA	TRBV11-2	NA	TRBJ1-2	CASSLSQGSKCGYTF	TGTGCCAGCAGCTTAAGTCAGGGGTCGAAGTGCGGCTACACCTTC
few	TRBV9	TRBD2	TRBJ2-3	CASSVGLAGVGDTQYF	TGTGCCAGCAGCGTAGGACTAGCGGGAGTGGGAGATACGCAGTATTTT
few	TRBV27	NA	TRBJ2-1	CASPSGHNNEQFF	TGTGCCAGCCCCAGTGGACACAACAATGAGCAGTTCTTC
few	TRBV6-5	TRBD1	TRBJ1-1	CASSYSEGAVNEAFF	TGTGCCAGCAGTTACTCGGAGGGGGCGGTCAATGAAGCTTTCTTT
once	TRBV18	TRBD1	TRBJ2-7	CASSPRRGTGGEQYF	TGTGCCAGCTCACCGAGGAGGGGGACAGGGGGCGAGCAGTACTTC
NA	TRBV29-1	NA	TRBJ1-2	CSVVSLLVGGYTF	TGCAGCGTTGTCTCATTACTCGTTGGTGGCTACACCTTC
NA	TRBV9	TRBD2	TRBJ2-5	CASNGLGQETQYF	TGTGCCAGCAACGGACTAGGGCAAGAGACCCAGTACTTC
NA	TRBV11-2	NA	TRBJ2-3	CASSLETTDSTDTQYF	TGTGCCAGCAGCTTAGAAACGACAGATAGCACAGATACGCAGTATTTT
NA	TRBV4-2	TRBD1	TRBJ2-5	CASSLDRGRETQYF	TGTGCCAGCAGCCTGGACAGGGGGCGTGAGACCCAGTACTTC
NA	TRBV6-5	TRBD1	TRBJ1-1	CASRRLTGAETEAFF	TGTGCCAGCAGGAGACTGACAGGGGCGGAAACTGAAGCTTTCTTT
NA	TRBV5-6	NA	TRBJ2-3	CASSQWSGDTQYF	TGTGCCAGCAGTCAGTGGTCAGGAGATACGCAGTATTTT
NA	TRBV9	TRBD2	TRBJ2-7	CASSVGLAGGEQYF	TGTGCCAGCAGCGTAGGGCTAGCGGGAGGCGAGCAGTACTTC
few	TRBV6-6	NA	TRBJ1-4	CASSHRVKKLFF	TGTGCCAGCAGCCATCGGGTGAAAAAACTGTTTTTT
NA	TRBV11-1	NA	TRBJ2-5	CASSSGRGGVLEETQYF	TGTGCCAGCAGCTCCGGGCGGGGCGGGGTTCTTGAGGAGACCCAGTACTTC
NA	TRBV9	NA	TRBJ2-1	CASSVDPTRNEQFF	TGTGCCAGTAGCGTAGACCCTACGCGGAATGAGCAGTTCTTC
NA	TRBV9	NA	TRBJ2-5	CASSVLSGETQYF	TGTGCCAGCAGCGTTCTCTCAGGGGAGACCCAGTACTTC
NA	TRBV5-1	NA	TRBJ1-2	CASNGRGRRYGYTF	TGCGCCAGCAACGGGAGAGGACGAAGGTATGGCTACACCTTC
NA	TRBV18	NA	TRBJ1-4	CASSQEGSGKLFF	TGTGCCAGCTCACAGGAGGGATCCGGAAAACTGTTTTTT
once	TRBV9	TRBD1	TRBJ2-7	CASSVGTGFSYEQYF	TGTGCCAGCAGCGTAGGGACAGGGTTTTCCTACGAGCAGTACTTC
once	TRBV30	TRBD1	TRBJ2-3	CAWSVGQGRGDTQYF	TGTGCCTGGAGTGTCGGACAGGGGCGGGGGGATACGCAGTATTTT
NA	TRBV10-3	TRBD2	TRBJ2-1	CAINLAGANEQFF	TGTGCCATCAACCTAGCGGGAGCCAATGAGCAGTTCTTC
NA	TRBV27	TRBD1	TRBJ1-5	CASRQGASNQPQHF	TGTGCCAGCAGACAGGGGGCGAGCAATCAGCCCCAGCATTTT
NA	TRBV10-1	TRBD1	TRBJ1-6	CASSRGRGLYSPLHF	TGCGCCAGCAGTCGGGGCAGGGGGTTATATTCACCCCTCCACTTT
NA	TRBV9	NA	TRBJ1-5	CASSVGSSPEAQHF	TGTGCCAGCAGCGTAGGGTCCTCTCCCGAGGCCCAGCATTTT
NA	TRBV28	NA	TRBJ1-2	CASSFPRTSYGYTF	TGTGCCAGCAGTTTCCCCCGGACATCGTATGGCTACACCTTC
NA	TRBV6-4	NA	TRBJ1-5	CASSDPSIQLWGGDGNQPQHF	TGTGCCAGCAGTGACCCGTCGATTCAATTGTGGGGGGGTGATGGCAATCAGCCCCAGCATTTT